This T cell receptor beta chain is from a study of technical replicates of blood from a handful of donors. Looked up from germline, CDR1 is LNHNV and CDR2 is YYDKDF (reference sequence). The CDR3 runs to 17 residues. The V segment lost 2 bases and the J segment 5 bases; nucleotides outside the gene matches: 14. Method: immunoSEQ multiplex PCR; TCRdb's copy keeps in-frame clones and lacks some. The sample records about 72,000 clones, about nine tenths being singletons. V and J are TRBV15 and TRBJ2-5, with 7 nucleotides matching TRBD2. This TCR was sampled from a human donor in good health. The material sequenced was T cells isolated from PBMCs. The DNA of the CDR3 is TGTGCCACCAGCAGATACGCTGGGGGGGGAGTGGTCGAGACCCAGTACTTC. It encodes CATSRYAGGGVVETQYF.